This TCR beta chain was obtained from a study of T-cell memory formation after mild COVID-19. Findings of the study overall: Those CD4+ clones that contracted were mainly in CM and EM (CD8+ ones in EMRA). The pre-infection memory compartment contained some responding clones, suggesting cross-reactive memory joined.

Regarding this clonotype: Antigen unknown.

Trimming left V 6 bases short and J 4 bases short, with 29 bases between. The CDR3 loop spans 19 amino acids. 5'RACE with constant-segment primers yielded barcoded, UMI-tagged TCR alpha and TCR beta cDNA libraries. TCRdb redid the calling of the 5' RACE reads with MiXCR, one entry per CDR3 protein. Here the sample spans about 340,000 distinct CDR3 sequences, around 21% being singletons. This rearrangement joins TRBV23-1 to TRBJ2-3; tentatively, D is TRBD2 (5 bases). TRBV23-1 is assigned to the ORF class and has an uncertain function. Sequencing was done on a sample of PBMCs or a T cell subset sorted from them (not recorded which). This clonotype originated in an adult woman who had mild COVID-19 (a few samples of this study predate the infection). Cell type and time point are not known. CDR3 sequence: CASSPSRVTGERYPDTQYF. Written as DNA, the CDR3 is TGCGCCAGCAGCCCCTCGAGGGTTACCGGAGAGAGGTACCCAGATACGCAGTATTTT.